Below, 31 T cell receptor beta chains from the same sample are listed, as sequenced in a study of OX40 agonist ivuxolimab in advanced cancers. The table came from immunoSEQ multiplex PCR; TCRdb's copy has only in-frame clones and leaves some out. The data contain 99,000 or so clones, 94% of them singletons. This sample comprised CD4+ or CD8+ T cells sorted from blood, obtained in a trial of the OX40 agonist ivuxolimab. These receptors came from an adult with an advanced solid tumor such as melanoma, head and neck, liver or kidney cancer.

V gene TRBV28 combines with J gene TRBJ1-2; D is uncertain. The CDR3 is 14 residues long. V lost 3 bases to trimming and J lost 2 bases, with 10 bases between them. In germline, CDR1 is MDHEN, CDR2 SYDVKM. Here the CDR3 reads CASSLQPSNYGYTF. The CDR3 DNA reads as TGTGCCAGCAGTTTGCAGCCGTCCAACTATGGCTACACCTTC.

The V and J genes are TRBV19 and TRBJ1-1; D ambiguous. This CDR3 comprises 14 residues. Trimming removed 3 bases from V and 2 bases from J, with 10 bases in between. The germline gives CDR1 LNHDA, CDR2 SQIVND (reference sequence). CDR3 nucleotide sequence: TGTGCCAGTAGTATGGTAGCCTTAAACACTGAAGCTTTCTTT. Amino acids: CASSMVALNTEAFF.

This chain connects TRBV5-1 to TRBJ2-7; D gene unclear. CDR1 and CDR2 from the germline V gene are SGHRS and YFSETQ. The ends were cut back, 0 bases at V and 5 bases at J, with 21 bases in the middle. There are 17 residues in the CDR3. Written as DNA, the CDR3 is TGCGCCAGCAGCTTGGGGGCCGGGCGCCTGGATAGCAACGAGCAGTACTTC. Its translation is CASSLGAGRLDSNEQYF.

The table lists this clone with a count of one. The chain is built from TRBV19 and TRBJ1-1, with D possibly being TRBD1 (5 bases). Germline V lookup: CDR1 LNHDA, CDR2 SQIVND (reference sequence). This CDR3 is built from 14 residues. Trimming cost V 4 bases and J 4 bases, with 13 bases left between them. Here the CDR3 DNA reads TGTGCCAGTAGTAATGGACCCGGGGGCACTGAAGCTTTCTTT. This encodes CASSNGPGGTEAFF.

V usage is TRBV4-1 and J usage is TRBJ1-6, with 10 nucleotides matching TRBD1. The CDR3 runs to 17 residues. Losses at the gene ends were 3 bases for V and 5 bases for J; bases not matched to a gene: 7. From germline, CDR1 is MGHRA and CDR2 YSYEKL. CDR3 DNA sequence: TGCGCCAGCAGCCAGCCGGGACAGGGGATAAATAATTCACCCCTCCACTTT. This codes for CASSQPGQGINNSPLHF.

The chain employs TRBV6-5 and TRBJ2-7; D gene ambiguous. The CDR3 loop spans 13 amino acids. Germline V lookup: CDR1 MNHEY, CDR2 SVGAGI. Deletions cut 8 bases from V and 6 bases from J, with 17 bases between. DNA of the CDR3: TGTGCCAGCGGCGACGGACCAAGGACCGAGCAGTACTTC. It codes for CASGDGPRTEQYF.

This sequence joins TRBV12-1 and TRBJ2-3; the D call of TRBD2 is as the table states it, not checked on the DNA. TRBV12-1 is termed a pseudogene. The CDR3 length is 16 residues. The CDR3 reads CAHDGGLAKNTDTQYF. The CDR3 nucleotides read TGTGCCCACGACGGGGGGCTAGCGAAGAACACAGATACGCAGTATTTT.

The gene calls are TRBV19 and TRBJ1-5; 10 bases are a match to TRBD1. With V trimmed by 7 bases and J by 7 bases, 16 bases remained unmatched. This CDR3 comprises 17 residues. Looked up from germline, CDR1 is LNHDA and CDR2 is SQIVND (reference sequence). CDR3 bases: TGTGCCAGTACCACTCATCGGGGACAGGGGTCCAACCAGCCCCAGCATTTT. Translation gives CASTTHRGQGSNQPQHF.

This clone was observed a few times. The chain uses TRBV28 and TRBJ1-5; D gene ambiguous. Trimming took off 6 bases at V and 5 bases at J, with 8 bases between the two ends. The CDR3 is made up of 12 amino acids. Germline-derived CDR1 and CDR2 are MDHEN and SYDVKM. DNA for the CDR3: TGTGCCAGCAGCCCGGGGTATCAGCCCCAGCATTTT. Amino acids: CASSPGYQPQHF.

The chain carries TRBV7-2 and TRBJ1-4; no definite D call. The CDR3 spans 13 residues. Trimming took off 0 bases at V and 7 bases at J, with 6 bases between the two ends. The germline CDR1 and CDR2 sequences are SGHTA and FQGNSA. The CDR3 coding sequence is TGTGCCAGCAGCTTAGCTGCTCGTGAAAAACTGTTTTTT. It yields the protein CASSLAAREKLFF.

This sequence joins TRBV19 and TRBJ1-5; 9 positions agree with TRBD1. The CDR3 extends over 16 amino acids. Germline assignment: CDR1 LNHDA and CDR2 SQIVND (reference sequence). Germline trimming cut 5 bases from V and 0 bases from J; bases unmatched to any gene: 5. The CDR3 nucleotides read TGTGCCAGTAGTTCGCGGACAGGGGCTAGCAATCAGCCCCAGCATTTT. Its protein is CASSSRTGASNQPQHF.

The rearrangement uses TRBV28 and TRBJ1-1; no clear D. CDR3 size: 14 residues. CDR1 and CDR2 (germline): MDHEN, SYDVKM. Trimming took 1 base from V and 5 from J, leaving 11 bases between them. CDR3 DNA: TGTGCCAGCAGTTTATCGGGGTTTGGGACTGAAGCTTTCTTT. Its protein is CASSLSGFGTEAFF.

This chain uses TRBV6-1 with TRBJ1-5; TRBD1 matches at 9 bases. V was pared by 6 bases and J by 1 base, with 4 bases of the junction left unmatched. The germline CDR1 and CDR2 sequences are MNHNS and SASEGT. This CDR3 has 15 residues. CDR3 region: CASRAGTGSNQPQHF. In DNA, the CDR3 is TGTGCCAGCAGAGCCGGGACAGGGAGCAATCAGCCCCAGCATTTT.

The V and J genes are TRBV7-8 and TRBJ1-4; D perhaps matches TRBD1 (5 bases). Trimming cost V 7 bases and J 7 bases, with 13 bases left between them. Germline CDR1 SGHVS, CDR2 FQNEAQ. This CDR3 region has 13 residues. The CDR3 DNA is TGTGCCAGCAAGGGCAGGGTCGGTGAAAAACTGTTTTTT. Its translation is CASKGRVGEKLFF.

This sequence joins TRBV5-1 and TRBJ2-5; 12 positions agree with TRBD2. Germline loops: CDR1 SGHRS, CDR2 YFSETQ. With 1 base clipped from V and 3 bases from J, the junction kept 10 bases outside the gene matches. This CDR3 region has 18 residues. The CDR3 region is CASSLLRLAGGIKETQYF. In nucleotides, the CDR3 is TGCGCCAGCAGCTTGCTTCGTCTAGCGGGGGGGATTAAAGAGACCCAGTACTTC.

V is TRBV29-1 and J is TRBJ1-5; 9 bases agree with TRBD1. The J segment lost 7 bases and the V segment lost 5 bases, leaving 12 bases of the junction unmatched. Germline CDR1 SQVTM, CDR2 ANQGSEA. The CDR3 has 15 amino acids. CDR3 loop: CSVSIGTGWGQPQHF. The CDR3 bases are TGCAGCGTTTCCATTGGGACAGGGTGGGGACAGCCCCAGCATTTT.

The chain links TRBV30 to TRBJ2-7; D is perhaps TRBD2 (6 bases). CDR1 GTSNPN and CDR2 SVGIG come from the germline V gene (reference sequence). The CDR3 is 12 residues long. V was shortened by 4 bases and J by 1 base, with 8 bases between the two germline ends. The CDR3 loop reads CAWTGGSYEQYF. The CDR3 coding sequence is TGTGCCTGGACCGGGGGTTCCTACGAGCAGTACTTC.

Comment on this clone: Mismatch with germline at one junction end may stem from a read error. Other DNA sequences within the sample encode an identical CDR3. V is TRBV10-3 and J is TRBJ1-5, with 7 bases fitting TRBD1. The CDR3 totals 15 residues. The germline gives CDR1 ENHRY, CDR2 SYGVKD. In DNA, the CDR3 is TGCGCCACAAGACAGGGTTTTTTTGGGAATCAGCCCCAGCATTTT. It encodes CATRQGFFGNQPQHF.

The rearrangement joins TRBV11-2 to TRBJ2-5; D possibly corresponds to TRBD2 (5 bases). The CDR3 is 13 amino acids. Germline V lookup: CDR1 SGHAT, CDR2 FQNNGV. V was clipped by 7 bases and J by 4 bases, with 13 bases between them. The CDR3 DNA reads as TGTGCCAGCACCTTGGGAGTTTCAGAGACCCAGTACTTC. Encoded protein: CASTLGVSETQYF.

The chain employs TRBV7-2 and TRBJ2-7; a weak D match, TRBD1 (5 bases). Per germline, CDR1 SGHTA and CDR2 FQGNSA. Between the trimmed V and J ends, which lost 3 bases and 5 bases, there was a span of 11 bases. The CDR3 is made up of 13 amino acids. CDR3 loop: CASSFRGADEQYF. In nucleotides, the CDR3 is TGTGCCAGCAGCTTTAGGGGTGCGGACGAGCAGTACTTC.

In this sample, this clone turned up once. V gene TRBV6-6 combines with J gene TRBJ1-1; 8 bases are shared with TRBD1. This CDR3 comprises 13 residues. Germline trimming cut 7 bases from V and 1 base from J; bases unmatched to any gene: 2. The germline gives CDR1 MNHNY, CDR2 SVGAGI (reference sequence). The CDR3 DNA reads as TGTGCCAGCACCGGACAGGGGAACACTGAAGCTTTCTTT. It specifies CASTGQGNTEAFF.

Here the CDR3 DNA reads TGTGCCAGCAGCTTAGATTTAGGGCGGGGGAACACTGAAGCTTTCTTT. Translated, it gives CASSLDLGRGNTEAFF. The rearrangement links TRBV7-2 to TRBJ1-1; D is unresolved. The V gene lost 1 base and the J gene lost 1 base, with 13 bases spanning the gap. CDR3 length: 16 residues. CDR1 SGHTA and CDR2 FQGNSA come from the germline V gene. Full variable domain (rest looked up from reference TRBV7-2 and TRBJ1-1): GAGVSQSPSNKVTEKGKDVELRCDPISGHTALYWYRQSLGQGLEFLIYFQGNSAPDKSGLPSDRFSAERTGGSVSTLTIQRTQQEDSAVYLCASSLDLGRGNTEAFFGQGTRLTVV.

The gene calls are TRBV27 and TRBJ2-7; 11 nucleotides line up with TRBD1. Germline CDR1 MNHEY, CDR2 SMNVEV (reference sequence). V trimming: 6 bases; J trimming: 2 bases; junction bases outside the gene matches: 6. This CDR3 has 15 residues. The CDR3 is CASRPRTGGPYEQYF. The CDR3 DNA reads TGTGCCAGCAGACCCCGGACAGGGGGCCCCTACGAGCAGTACTTC.

This clone was seen a few times. The gene calls are TRBV5-1 and TRBJ1-5, with a weak D call TRBD1 (5 bases). This CDR3 comprises 15 residues. Germline V gene data show CDR1 as SGHRS and CDR2 as YFSETQ. V lost 0 bases and J 4 bases, leaving 11 bases between the germline ends. CDR3: CASSLESGINQPQHF. CDR3 DNA sequence: TGCGCCAGCAGCTTGGAGTCAGGGATAAATCAGCCCCAGCATTTT. The full variable domain, its missing parts supplied by reference TRBV5-1 and TRBJ1-5, is KAGVTQTPRYLIKTRGQQVTLSCSPISGHRSVSWYQQTPGQGLQFLFEYFSETQRNKGNFPGRFSGRQFSNSRSEMNVSTLELGDSALYLCASSLESGINQPQHFGDGTRLSIL.

The chain links TRBV7-2 to TRBJ2-3; 9 bases line up with TRBD2. Trimming removed 6 bases from V and 6 bases from J; junction bases left unmatched: 7. The CDR3 has 14 residues. Per the germline V gene, CDR1 is SGHTA and CDR2 is FQGNSA. CDR3 sequence reads: CASRPGLAADTQYF. CDR3 DNA: TGTGCCAGCAGGCCGGGACTAGCAGCCGATACGCAGTATTTT.

The V gene is TRBV10-3, the J gene TRBJ1-2; the D gene is possibly TRBD1 (5 bases). Germline V CDR1 and CDR2: ENHRY, SYGVKD. V was clipped by 9 bases and J by 4 bases, with 9 bases between them. CDR3 size: 11 residues. The CDR3 DNA reads as TGTGCCATGGGGGTGGGCTATGGCTACACCTTC. It specifies CAMGVGYGYTF.

The CDR3 sequence is CASSQDQAMPQHF. CDR3 DNA: TGTGCCAGCAGCCAAGATCAAGCGATGCCCCAGCATTTT. The genes are TRBV7-2 and TRBJ1-5; D unclear. Germline assignment: CDR1 SGHTA and CDR2 FQGNSA. This CDR3 region has 13 residues. V was clipped by 5 bases and J by 9 bases, with 14 bases between them. Looking up the rest from reference TRBV7-2 and TRBJ1-5 gives the full variable domain: GAGVSQSPSNKVTEKGKDVELRCDPISGHTALYWYRQSLGQGLEFLIYFQGNSAPDKSGLPSDRFSAERTGGSVSTLTIQRTQQEDSAVYLCASSQDQAMPQHFGDGTRLSIL.

The chain recombines TRBV19 with TRBJ2-1; 14 bases fit TRBD2. The V gene's germline CDR1 is LNHDA and CDR2 SQIVND (reference sequence). V lost 4 bases to trimming and J lost 9 bases; unmatched junction nucleotides: 5. CDR3 length equals 15 residues. The CDR3 coding sequence is TGTGCCAGTAGTAGGGGACTAGCGGGGGCCAGTGAGCAGTTCTTC. The encoded protein is CASSRGLAGASEQFF.

This clone has only a few counts. This rearrangement joins TRBV18 to TRBJ2-5, with 7 bases identical to TRBD1. The V and J ends lost 4 bases and 5 bases, in that order; junction bases with no gene match: 13. The germline gives CDR1 KGHSH, CDR2 LQKENI. The CDR3 consists of 16 residues. The CDR3 DNA reads as TGTGCCAGCTCACAAAACAACAGGGGCGCAAGGGAGACCCAGTACTTC. This gives the protein CASSQNNRGARETQYF. Looking up the rest from reference TRBV18 and TRBJ2-5 gives the full variable domain: NAGVMQNPRHLVRRRGQEARLRCSPMKGHSHVYWYRQLPEEGLKFMVYLQKENIIDESGMPKERFSAEFPKEGPSILRIQQVVRGDSAAYFCASSQNNRGARETQYFGPGTRLLVL.

The rearrangement joins TRBV7-9 to TRBJ2-1; TRBD2 matches 8 bases. The CDR3 spans 17 residues. The V segment lost 6 bases and the J segment 6 bases; nucleotides outside the gene matches: 16. Germline CDR1 reads SEHNR; CDR2 reads FQNEAQ (reference sequence). This chain's CDR3 is CASRISLGGGPGNEQFF. CDR3 nucleotide sequence: TGTGCCAGCAGGATATCCCTTGGCGGGGGGCCCGGCAATGAGCAGTTCTTC.

The chain carries TRBV23-1 and TRBJ1-3; D gene unclear. TRBV23-1 is an open reading frame whose function is uncertain. The V end was cut by 6 bases, the J end by 6 bases, with 3 bases between. The CDR3 spans 10 residues. CDR3 in DNA: TGCGCCAGCAGGGAAAACACCATATATTTT. This encodes CASRENTIYF.